This TCR beta chain was obtained from a study of T cell responses to AZD1222 COVID-19 vaccine. Findings and caveats of the study: The donor group comprised mostly white British people and more females; the analysis possibly underestimated clonal diversity. Recipients of two AZD1222 doses showed rising Spike-specific TCR breadth and depth.

Using immunoSEQ multiplex PCR, the repertoire was profiled, and TCRdb retains in-frame clones only, with some absent. The table lists about 94,000 clones, approximately 81% of them singletons. On this clone: Its cognate antigen is unknown.

This CDR3 comprises 14 residues. V was cut by 0 bases and J by 7 bases, with 10 bases left in between. This clonotype was obtained from an adult who received the AZD1222 COVID-19 vaccine. Specimen: peripheral blood, collected 28 days after the second AZD1222 dose. The chain joins TRBV23-1 to TRBJ1-5; D call uncertain. TRBV23-1 is identified as an open reading frame with a role that is uncertain. The CDR3 reads CASSQSGKEQPQHF. CDR3 sequence (DNA): TGCGCCAGCAGTCAATCGGGGAAGGAACAGCCCCAGCATTTT.